These 22 T cell receptor beta chains originate from one sample sequenced in a study of beta chain features in type 1 diabetes. Study-wide findings and caveats: All four CD4+ subsets from Type 1 diabetes patients carried moderately but significantly shorter TCRB CDR3s.

These receptors' antigens are unknown. Sequenced material consisted of expressed TCRB transcripts (all of the isolated RNA was reverse transcribed). Profiling relied on immunoSEQ multiplex PCR, and the TCRdb table lists in-frame clones only, not all of them. The table shows hundreds of thousands of clones, with around an eighth occurring only once. Sequencing was carried out using naive CD4+ T cells from blood. These receptors were obtained from a man younger than 30 with type 1 diabetes.

This clone was seen more than once but under ten times. The chain uses TRBV7-9 and TRBJ2-1; 12 bases are shared with TRBD2. With V trimmed by 5 bases and J by 7 bases, 15 bases remained unmatched. This CDR3 has 18 amino acids. Germline V gene lookup returns CDR1 SEHNR and CDR2 FQNEAQ (reference sequence). The CDR3: CASSPPTPLAGGLNEQFF. As DNA, the CDR3 is TGTGCCAGCAGCCCCCCCACCCCACTAGCGGGGGGACTAAATGAGCAGTTCTTC.

V usage is TRBV4-1 and J usage is TRBJ2-7, with no clear D. Germline V gene data show CDR1 as MGHRA and CDR2 as YSYEKL. The CDR3 is made up of 15 amino acids. Trimming left V 0 bases short and J 2 bases short, with 11 bases between. The CDR3 protein is CASSQDQELTYEQYF. The CDR3 region has the DNA TGCGCCAGCAGCCAAGATCAAGAGCTAACCTACGAGCAGTACTTC.

A remark on this clone: Other DNA sequences in the sample encode the same CDR3. The chain links TRBV30 to TRBJ2-5; 11 bases align to TRBD2. This CDR3 region has 13 residues. Trimming at V came to 3 bases and at J to 4 bases, leaving 1 base not matched to a gene. Germline-derived CDR1 and CDR2 are GTSNPN and SVGIG (reference sequence). DNA of the CDR3: TGTGCCTGGAGGACTAGCGGGGTAGAGACCCAGTACTTC. Its protein is CAWRTSGVETQYF.

This chain joins TRBV4-1 and TRBJ1-2; TRBD1 might be the D (6 bases). Germline V gene lookup returns CDR1 MGHRA and CDR2 YSYEKL. The CDR3 runs to 13 residues. Trimming removed 3 bases from V and 7 bases from J, with 12 bases in between. The CDR3: CASSHDTGIGYTF. The CDR3 nucleotides are TGCGCCAGCAGCCACGATACAGGGATTGGCTACACCTTC.

The table lists this clone with a few counts. The rearrangement joins TRBV15 to TRBJ2-1, with 7 bases fitting TRBD2. Germline V lookup: CDR1 LNHNV, CDR2 YYDKDF (reference sequence). V trimming: 0 bases; J trimming: 5 bases; junction bases outside the gene matches: 7. The CDR3 runs 16 residues. CDR3 nucleotide sequence: TGTGCCACCAGCAGAGATCTAAGCGGGGCCAACAATGAGCAGTTCTTC. It specifies CATSRDLSGANNEQFF.

V gene TRBV6-5 combines with J gene TRBJ2-5; 7 bases align to TRBD1. V lost 7 bases, J lost 2 bases, and 10 bases stayed unmatched. Looked up from germline, CDR1 is MNHEY and CDR2 is SVGAGI. This CDR3 contains 15 residues. The CDR3 sequence: CASNKRQGGQETQYF. CDR3 sequence (DNA): TGTGCCAGCAACAAGAGACAGGGTGGGCAAGAGACCCAGTACTTC.

Worth noting for this clone: Its ends do not fully match the called genes, so a read error is possible. V is TRBV6-4 and J is TRBJ1-6; no clear D gene. CDR3 length: 13 amino acids. The germline V gene has CDR1 MRHNA and CDR2 SNTAGT. The CDR3 sequence: CASSDSGNSPLHF. CDR3 nucleotides: TGTGCCAGCAGTGACTCGGGGAATTCGCCCCTCCACTTT.

There are a few counts of this clone. This chain joins TRBV27 and TRBJ2-1, with 7 bases lining up with TRBD1. The CDR3 has 17 residues. J lost 4 bases, V lost 6 bases, and 15 bases had no gene match. CDR1 and CDR2 from the germline V gene are MNHEY and SMNVEV (reference sequence). The CDR3 DNA reads as TGTGCCAGCAGCCCTTATGACCAGGGGGTGGCTTACAATGAGCAGTTCTTC. Protein: CASSPYDQGVAYNEQFF.

This chain links TRBV10-3 with TRBJ1-6; 10 nucleotides line up with TRBD1. Germline CDR1 and CDR2: ENHRY and SYGVKD. The V and J ends lost 0 bases and 8 bases, in that order; junction bases with no gene match: 1. The CDR3 covers 15 residues. This CDR3 reads CAISESGQGDSPLHF. CDR3 coding DNA: TGTGCCATCAGTGAGTCAGGACAGGGGGATTCACCCCTCCACTTT.

The V gene is TRBV11-2, the J gene TRBJ2-1, with D hard to call. V was cut by 2 bases and J by 4 bases, with 15 bases left in between. CDR1 is SGHAT and CDR2 is FQNNGV in the germline V gene. This CDR3 comprises 16 residues. CDR3 loop: CASSLRTNSRYNEQFF. The CDR3 DNA sequence: TGTGCCAGCAGCTTAAGGACCAACTCACGATACAATGAGCAGTTCTTC.

This clone turned up a few times. The V call is TRBV30, the J call TRBJ1-1; 8 nucleotides match TRBD1. Per the germline V gene, CDR1 is GTSNPN and CDR2 is SVGIG (reference sequence). CDR3 size: 11 residues. Trimming took 7 bases from V and 5 from J; bases not matched to a gene: 3. This CDR3 is CALTGVTEAFF. The CDR3 coding sequence is TGTGCCTTGACAGGGGTTACTGAAGCTTTCTTT. Combining the CDR3 with reference TRBV30 and TRBJ1-1 gives the whole variable domain SQTIHQWPATLVQPVGSPLSLECTVEGTSNPNLYWYRQAAGRGLQLLFYSVGIGQISSEVPQNLSASRPQDRQFILSSKKLLLSDSGFYLCALTGVTEAFFGQGTRLTVV.

This clone was observed once. This chain uses TRBV11-3 with TRBJ2-3; TRBD2 is a possible D gene (5 bases). The germline V gene encodes CDR1 SGHNT and CDR2 YENEEA. Trimming cost V 4 bases and J 6 bases, with 14 bases left between them. The CDR3 has 14 amino acids. CDR3 nucleotides: TGTGCCAGCAGCTCTGGACTCGTCGCGGATACGCAGTATTTT. It translates to CASSSGLVADTQYF.

This clone was observed a few times. The chain couples TRBV11-2 to TRBJ1-6, with D perhaps TRBD1 (5 bases). Trimming stripped 7 bases from V and 9 bases from J, with 16 bases between. CDR1 is SGHAT, CDR2 FQNNGV, per germline. This CDR3 is built from 14 residues. The CDR3 nucleotides are TGTGCCAGCACGACCGGGGCGACAGTTTCACCCCTCCACTTT. Translated, it gives CASTTGATVSPLHF.

This clone was seen a handful of times. This sequence joins TRBV7-9 and TRBJ1-1; a weak D match, TRBD1 (6 bases). With 6 bases removed from V and 1 base from J, the gap between germline ends came to 12 bases. Germline values: CDR1 SEHNR, CDR2 FQNEAQ (reference sequence). This CDR3 has 14 amino acids. The chain's CDR3 is CASSRQGSNTEAFF. The CDR3, as DNA: TGTGCCAGCAGTCGTCAGGGGTCGAACACTGAAGCTTTCTTT.

J is TRBJ2-7 and V is TRBV7-8, with D possibly matching TRBD1 (5 bases). Trimming removed 1 base at V and 2 bases at J, with 9 bases between. The CDR3 contains 14 residues. CDR1 is SGHVS, CDR2 FQNEAQ, per germline. The CDR3 here is CASSLDQGAYEQYF. CDR3 in DNA: TGTGCCAGCAGCTTAGACCAGGGCGCCTACGAGCAGTACTTC.

This clone was detected only a few times. The rearrangement joins TRBV15 to TRBJ1-2, with D possibly TRBD1 on 5 matching bases. Deletions cut 2 bases from V and 4 bases from J, with 17 bases between. There are 16 residues in the CDR3. CDR1 is LNHNV, CDR2 YYDKDF, per germline (reference sequence). CDR3: CATSRPSGFGAYGYTF. The CDR3 nucleotides are TGTGCCACCAGCAGACCATCAGGGTTTGGGGCCTATGGCTACACCTTC.

The rearrangement links TRBV30 to TRBJ1-1; 7 nucleotides agree with TRBD1. CDR1 and CDR2 (germline): GTSNPN, SVGIG (reference sequence). This CDR3 spans 13 amino acids. The trim removed 7 bases at V and 6 bases at J, leaving 11 bases unmatched. The CDR3 region is CASTGTEGSEAFF. The CDR3 region has the DNA TGTGCCTCGACCGGGACAGAAGGGTCTGAAGCTTTCTTT.

In its sample, this clone was seen a few times. The chain recombines TRBV6-6 with TRBJ1-5; D may be TRBD1 (6 bases). Looked up from germline, CDR1 is MNHNY and CDR2 is SVGAGI (reference sequence). V shed 4 bases and J shed 4 bases, with 14 bases lying between them. The CDR3 has 15 amino acids. CDR3 DNA sequence: TGTGCCAGCAGTTCGTGGGGGGGCGTTAATCAGCCCCAGCATTTT. Encoded protein: CASSSWGGVNQPQHF.

Here the CDR3 DNA reads TGTGCCAGCAGGACCGCTGGGGCCCAGAACACTGAAGCTTTCTTT. It encodes CASRTAGAQNTEAFF. The J gene is TRBJ1-1, the V gene TRBV28, with D possibly TRBD1 on 5 matching bases. The CDR3 is 15 residues long. The germline CDR1 and CDR2 sequences are MDHEN and SYDVKM. V gave up 6 bases and J gave up 1 base, with 15 bases separating them.

V usage is TRBV30 and J usage is TRBJ1-2; 10 bases agree with TRBD1. The CDR3 length is 14 residues. The J segment lost 2 bases and the V segment lost 8 bases, leaving 8 bases of the junction unmatched. From germline, CDR1 is GTSNPN and CDR2 SVGIG (reference sequence). The CDR3 loop is CAGDAGQGNYGYTF. Here the CDR3 DNA reads TGTGCCGGCGACGCGGGACAGGGGAACTATGGCTACACCTTC.

The chain uses TRBV13 and TRBJ2-2, with 7 bases matching TRBD1. With V trimmed by 3 bases and J by 3 bases, 7 bases remained unmatched. Germline CDR1 is PRHDT and CDR2 is FYEKMQ (reference sequence). The CDR3 extends over 16 amino acids. In nucleotides, the CDR3 is TGTGCCAGCAGCTTGCGTGCCGGACAGGACACCGGGGAGCTGTTTTTT. Translating gives CASSLRAGQDTGELFF.

The V gene is TRBV27, the J gene TRBJ1-1; D is unresolved. The CDR3 loop spans 14 amino acids. Germline V gene sequence: CDR1 MNHEY, CDR2 SMNVEV (reference sequence). V was trimmed by 3 bases and J by 3 bases, leaving 11 bases between them. CDR3 coding DNA: TGTGCCAGCAGTTTTAGCCAGGTAGACACTGAAGCTTTCTTT. This sequence encodes CASSFSQVDTEAFF.